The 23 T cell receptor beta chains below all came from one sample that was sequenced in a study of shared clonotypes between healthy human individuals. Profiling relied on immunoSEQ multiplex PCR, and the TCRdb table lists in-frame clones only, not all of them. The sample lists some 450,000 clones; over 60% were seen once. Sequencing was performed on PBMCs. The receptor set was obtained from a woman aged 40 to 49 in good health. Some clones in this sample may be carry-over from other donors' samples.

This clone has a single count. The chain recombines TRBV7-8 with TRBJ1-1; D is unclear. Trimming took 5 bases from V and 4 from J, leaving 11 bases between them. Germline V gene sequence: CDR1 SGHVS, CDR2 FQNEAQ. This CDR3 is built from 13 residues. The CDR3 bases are TGTGCCAGCAGCCTATCTGCCCTCACTGAAGCTTTCTTT. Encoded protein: CASSLSALTEAFF.

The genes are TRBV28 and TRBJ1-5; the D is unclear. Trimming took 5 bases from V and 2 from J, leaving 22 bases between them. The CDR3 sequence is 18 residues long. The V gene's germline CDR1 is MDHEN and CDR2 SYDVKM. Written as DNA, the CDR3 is TGTGCCAGCAGTACGTCAGGCGGGTCAGGAGAAGGCAATCAGCCCCAGCATTTT. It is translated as CASSTSGGSGEGNQPQHF.

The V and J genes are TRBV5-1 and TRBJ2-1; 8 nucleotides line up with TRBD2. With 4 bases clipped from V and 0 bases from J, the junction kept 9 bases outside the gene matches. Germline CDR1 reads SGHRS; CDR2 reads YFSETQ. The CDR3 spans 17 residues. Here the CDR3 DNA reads TGCGCCAGCAGCCCCTCTAGCGGGTGGAGCTCCTACAATGAGCAGTTCTTC. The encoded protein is CASSPSSGWSSYNEQFF.

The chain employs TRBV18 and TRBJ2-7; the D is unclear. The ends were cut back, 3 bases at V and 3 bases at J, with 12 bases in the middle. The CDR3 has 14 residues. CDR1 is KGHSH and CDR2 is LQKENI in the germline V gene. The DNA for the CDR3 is TGTGCCAGCTCACCGTCCGGGTATCTCTACGAGCAGTACTTC. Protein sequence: CASSPSGYLYEQYF.

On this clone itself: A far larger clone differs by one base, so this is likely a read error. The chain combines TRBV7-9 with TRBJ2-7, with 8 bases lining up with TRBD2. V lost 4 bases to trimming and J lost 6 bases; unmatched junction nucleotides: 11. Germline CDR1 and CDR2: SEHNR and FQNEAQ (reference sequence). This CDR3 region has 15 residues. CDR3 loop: CASSSRGAGEVEQYF. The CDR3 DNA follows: TGTGCCAGCAGCTCCCGTGGAGCGGGAGAGGTCGAGCAGTACTTC. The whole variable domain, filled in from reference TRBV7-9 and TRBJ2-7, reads DTGVSQNPRHKITKRGQNVTFRCDPISEHNRLYWYRQTLGQGPEFLTYFQNEAQLEKSRLLSDRFSAERPKGSFSTLEIQRTEQGDSAMYLCASSSRGAGEVEQYFGPGTRLTVT.

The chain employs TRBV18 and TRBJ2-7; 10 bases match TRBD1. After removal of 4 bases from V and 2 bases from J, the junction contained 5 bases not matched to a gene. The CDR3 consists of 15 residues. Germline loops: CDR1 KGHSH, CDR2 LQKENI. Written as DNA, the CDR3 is TGTGCCAGCTCACAAGGACAGGGGGGGACCTACGAGCAGTACTTC. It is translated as CASSQGQGGTYEQYF.

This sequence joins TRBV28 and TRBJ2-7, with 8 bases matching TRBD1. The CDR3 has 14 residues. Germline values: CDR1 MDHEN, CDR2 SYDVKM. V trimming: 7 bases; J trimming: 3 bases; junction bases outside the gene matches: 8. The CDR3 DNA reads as TGTGCCAGCACGCCGGGACAGGACTTCTACGAGCAGTACTTC. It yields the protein CASTPGQDFYEQYF.

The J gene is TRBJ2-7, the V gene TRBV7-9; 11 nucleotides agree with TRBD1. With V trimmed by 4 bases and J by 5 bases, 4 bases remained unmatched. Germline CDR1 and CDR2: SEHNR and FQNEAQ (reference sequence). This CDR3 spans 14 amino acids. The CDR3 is CASSSGTGGDEQYF. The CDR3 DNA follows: TGTGCCAGCAGCTCCGGGACAGGGGGGGACGAGCAGTACTTC.

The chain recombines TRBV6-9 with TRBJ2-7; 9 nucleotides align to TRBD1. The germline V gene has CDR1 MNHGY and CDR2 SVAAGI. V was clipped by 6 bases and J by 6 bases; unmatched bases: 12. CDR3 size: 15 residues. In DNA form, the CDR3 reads TGTGCCAGCAGCTCCACTCGGGACAGGGACCCCGAGCAGTACTTC. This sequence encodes CASSSTRDRDPEQYF.

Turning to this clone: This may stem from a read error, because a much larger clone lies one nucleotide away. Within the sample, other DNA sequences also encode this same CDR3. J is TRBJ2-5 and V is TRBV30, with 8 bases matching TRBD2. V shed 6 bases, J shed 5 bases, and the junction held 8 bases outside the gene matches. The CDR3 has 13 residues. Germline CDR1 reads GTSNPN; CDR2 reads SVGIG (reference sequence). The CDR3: CACSGMRGETQYF. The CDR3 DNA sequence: TGTGCCTGTAGCGGGATGCGAGGGGAGACCCAGTACTTC.

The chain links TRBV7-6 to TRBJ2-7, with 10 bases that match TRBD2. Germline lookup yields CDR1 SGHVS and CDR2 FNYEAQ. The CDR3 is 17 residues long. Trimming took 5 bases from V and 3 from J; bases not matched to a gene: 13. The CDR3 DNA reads TGTGCCAGCAGCCTAATATCTAGCGGGAGCAGCTTCTACGAGCAGTACTTC. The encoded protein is CASSLISSGSSFYEQYF.

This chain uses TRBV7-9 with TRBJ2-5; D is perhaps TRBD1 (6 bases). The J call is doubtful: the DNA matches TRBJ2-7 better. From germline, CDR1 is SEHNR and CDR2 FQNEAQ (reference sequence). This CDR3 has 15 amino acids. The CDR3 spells CASSSYRVRGYEQYF. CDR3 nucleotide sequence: TGTGCCAGCAGCTCCTACAGGGTCAGGGGATACGAGCAGTACTTC.

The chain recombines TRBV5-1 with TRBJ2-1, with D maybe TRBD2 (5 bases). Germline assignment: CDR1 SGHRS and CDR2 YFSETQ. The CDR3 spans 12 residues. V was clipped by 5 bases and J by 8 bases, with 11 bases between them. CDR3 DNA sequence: TGCGCCAGCAGTTGGGCTAGCTATGAGCAGTTCTTC. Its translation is CASSWASYEQFF.

The CDR3 DNA reads as TGTGCCAGCAGTGACACCGGGACCTACGAGCAGTACTTC. As protein: CASSDTGTYEQYF. The chain joins TRBV6-5 to TRBJ2-7; weak D call: TRBD2 (5 bases). Trimming left V 5 bases short and J 2 bases short, with 10 bases between. Germline assignment: CDR1 MNHEY and CDR2 SVGAGI. The length of the CDR3 is 13 residues.

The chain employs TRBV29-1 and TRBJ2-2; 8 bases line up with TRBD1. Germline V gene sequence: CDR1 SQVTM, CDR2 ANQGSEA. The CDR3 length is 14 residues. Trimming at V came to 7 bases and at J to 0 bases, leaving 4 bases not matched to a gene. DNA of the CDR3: TGCAGCGGGACAGGGCCCTCGAACACCGGGGAGCTGTTTTTT. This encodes CSGTGPSNTGELFF.

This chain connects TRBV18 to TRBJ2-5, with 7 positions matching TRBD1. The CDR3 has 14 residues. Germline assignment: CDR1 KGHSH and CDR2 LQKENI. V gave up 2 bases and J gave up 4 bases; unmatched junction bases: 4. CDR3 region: CASSPDRVGETQYF. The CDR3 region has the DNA TGTGCCAGCTCACCAGACAGGGTGGGAGAGACCCAGTACTTC.

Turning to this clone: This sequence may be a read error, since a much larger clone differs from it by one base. The CDR3, as DNA: TGCAGCGGCGCTACAGGGATAAACACTGAAGCTTTCTTT. Its translation is CSGATGINTEAFF. This chain connects TRBV29-1 to TRBJ1-1; a possible D gene is TRBD1 (6 bases). Germline loops: CDR1 SQVTM, CDR2 ANQGSEA. The V end was cut by 7 bases, the J end by 2 bases, with 14 bases between. This CDR3 is built from 13 residues. Full variable domain (remainder filled in from reference TRBV29-1 and TRBJ1-1): SAVISQKPSRDICQRGTSLTIQCQVDSQVTMMFWYRQQPGQSLTLIATANQGSEATYESGFVIDKFPISRPNLTFSTLTVSNMSPEDSSIYLCSGATGINTEAFFGQGTRLTVV.

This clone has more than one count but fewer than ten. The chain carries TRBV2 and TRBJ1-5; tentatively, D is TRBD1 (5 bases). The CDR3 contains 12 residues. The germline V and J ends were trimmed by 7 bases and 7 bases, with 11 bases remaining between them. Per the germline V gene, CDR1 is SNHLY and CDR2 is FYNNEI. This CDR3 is CASNLGGQPQHF. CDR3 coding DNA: TGTGCCAGCAACCTGGGGGGGCAGCCCCAGCATTTT.

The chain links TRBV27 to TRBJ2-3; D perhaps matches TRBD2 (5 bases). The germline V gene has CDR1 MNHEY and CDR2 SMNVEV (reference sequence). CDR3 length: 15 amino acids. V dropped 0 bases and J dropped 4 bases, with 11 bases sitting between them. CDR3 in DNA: TGTGCCAGCAGTTTATCTTCTGGCGGGCCAGATACGCAGTATTTT. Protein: CASSLSSGGPDTQYF.

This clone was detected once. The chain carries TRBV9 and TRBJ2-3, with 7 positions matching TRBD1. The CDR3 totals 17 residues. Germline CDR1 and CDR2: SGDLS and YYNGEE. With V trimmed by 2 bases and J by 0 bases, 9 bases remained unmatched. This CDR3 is CASSVYSGTVSTDTQYF. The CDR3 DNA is TGTGCCAGCAGCGTGTACTCCGGGACAGTAAGCACAGATACGCAGTATTTT.

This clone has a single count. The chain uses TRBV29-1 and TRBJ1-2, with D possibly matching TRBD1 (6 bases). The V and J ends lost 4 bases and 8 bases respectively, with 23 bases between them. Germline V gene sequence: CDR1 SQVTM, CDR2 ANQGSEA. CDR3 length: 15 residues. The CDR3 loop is CSVGGDGGPVGGYTF. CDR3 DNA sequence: TGCAGCGTTGGGGGGGACGGGGGCCCTGTCGGGGGCTACACCTTC.

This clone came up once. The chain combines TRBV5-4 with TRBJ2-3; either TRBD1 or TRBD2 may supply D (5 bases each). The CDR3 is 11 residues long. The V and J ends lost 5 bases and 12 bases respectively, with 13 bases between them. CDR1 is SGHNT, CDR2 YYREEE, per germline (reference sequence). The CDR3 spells CASSRRDRQYF. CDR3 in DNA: TGTGCCAGCAGTCGACGGGACCGCCAGTATTTT.

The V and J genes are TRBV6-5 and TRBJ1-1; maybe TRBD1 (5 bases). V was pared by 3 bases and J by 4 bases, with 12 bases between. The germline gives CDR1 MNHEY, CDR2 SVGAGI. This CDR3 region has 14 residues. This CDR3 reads CASSYGGSGTEAFF. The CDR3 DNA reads TGTGCCAGCAGTTATGGGGGAAGCGGCACTGAAGCTTTCTTT.